This T cell receptor (beta chain) was found in a study of blood T cell repertoires in COVID-19. Turning to the study itself: The United States, Italy and Spain supplied acute and convalescent COVID-19 samples. Sample material is recorded as cDNA or gDNA derived from T cells, B-cell-depleted T cells, or PBMCs.

This CDR3 contains 16 residues. As originally analysed: From reference gene primer amplification, estimates of nucleated cell counts were derived. Method: immunoSEQ multiplex PCR; TCRdb's copy keeps in-frame clones and lacks some. Clone size and the V and J calls come from that table; the DNA yielded D and trimming. The top ten hold roughly 4% of the sample, which has about 140,000 clones, around four fifths seen once. Sequenced: peripheral blood. The chain combines TRBV21-1 with TRBJ2-5; the listed D gene, TRBD2, was not tested against the DNA. TRBV21-1 is recorded as a pseudogene. This receptor was taken from a woman over 75 with acute or convalescent COVID-19. Here the CDR3 DNA reads TGTGCCAGCAGCAAAGCCGGCGGGACTACTAAAGAGACCCAGTACTTC. Residues: CASSKAGGTTKETQYF.